A selection of T cell receptor beta chains follows, all from one sample in a study of OX40 agonist ivuxolimab in advanced cancers. Libraries were prepared by immunoSEQ multiplex PCR; TCRdb keeps only in-frame clonotypes and omits some of them. The repertoire includes around 65,000 clones, nearly 90% of them detected once, and 0.35% sits in the top ten. The specimen was CD4+ or CD8+ T cells sorted from blood, collected in a trial of the OX40 agonist ivuxolimab. Receptors were obtained from an adult with an advanced solid tumor such as melanoma, head and neck, liver or kidney cancer. Both conserved end residues are part of each CDR3. The D gene is left open where the match is weak. The listing skips clone size in some rows; elsewhere it reads once, few, many or a size class.

>NA|TRBD1|TRBJ1-6|TRBV18
TGTGCCAGCTCCCCCAGGGGGCGAGGGGATTCACCCCTCCACTTT
CASSPRGRGDSPLHF
>few|NA|TRBJ2-1|TRBV2
TGTGCCAGCAAAGGCGGGGACTCCTACAATGAGCAGTTCTTC
CASKGGDSYNEQFF
>NA|NA|TRBJ1-6|TRBV4-3
TGCGCCAGCAGCCAAGATCCCGGACAGAGCTCCTATAATTCACCCCTCCACTTT
CASSQDPGQSSYNSPLHF
>NA|NA|TRBJ2-3|TRBV18
TGTGCCAGCTCACCAAGCACAGATACGCAGTATTTT
CASSPSTDTQYF
>NA|NA|TRBJ1-2|TRBV5-6
TGTGCCAGCAGCTTGATTGGGCAGGGGCAAGATGGCTACACCTTC
CASSLIGQGQDGYTF
>NA|NA|TRBJ1-1|TRBV5-1
TGCGCCAGCAGCTTGGAATTCGGGTCCTCTGGGAACACTGAAGCTTTCTTT
CASSLEFGSSGNTEAFF
>NA|NA|TRBJ2-5|TRBV21-1
TGTGCCAGCCAGAGGCAGCGGGGGAGACATATTGAAGAGACCCAGTACTTC
CASQRQRGRHIEETQYF
>NA|NA|TRBJ2-5|TRBV19
TGTGCTGTAAAGGGGGTCGGGGAGACCCAGTACTTC
CAVKGVGETQYF
>NA|TRBD2|TRBJ2-1|TRBV25-1
TGTGCCAGCAGTGAAGCGGGACTAGCGGGGGGGCGTGAGCAGTTCTTC
CASSEAGLAGGREQFF
>NA|TRBD1|TRBJ1-2|TRBV4-3
TGCGCCAGCAGCCAGCAGGGGGCGAATGGCTACACCTTC
CASSQQGANGYTF
>NA|NA|TRBJ2-3|TRBV11-3
TGTGCCAGCAGCTTTAAACGTACGGAGGGGGCAGATACGCAGTATTTT
CASSFKRTEGADTQYF
>NA|NA|TRBJ1-6|TRBV5-6
TGTGCCAGCAGCTTGGAGAGGGGAGACTCACCCCTCCACTTT
CASSLERGDSPLHF
>NA|NA|TRBJ2-3|TRBV27
TGTGCCAGCAGTTTATCGTTTCAGAATACGCAGTATTTT
CASSLSFQNTQYF
>NA|TRBD1|TRBJ2-3|TRBV5-1
TGCGCCAGCAGCGCACAGGGGGCTAAAGATACGCAGTATTTT
CASSAQGAKDTQYF
>NA|NA|TRBJ1-5|TRBV7-8
TGTGCCAGCAGCTTATCGACCAGGGGCAATCAGCCCCAGCATTTT
CASSLSTRGNQPQHF
>NA|TRBD1|TRBJ2-1|TRBV5-1
TGCGCCAGCAGCCCGGGACAGATTTACAATGAGCAGTTCTTC
CASSPGQIYNEQFF
>NA|NA|TRBJ2-6|TRBV2
TGTGCCAGCTCAGCGTCTGGGGCCAACGTCCTGACTTTC
CASSASGANVLTF
>NA|TRBD2|TRBJ2-7|TRBV10-2
TGCGCCAGCAGTGCGACGACTAGCCGGGATTCCTACGAGCAGTACTTC
CASSATTSRDSYEQYF
>NA|NA|TRBJ1-2|TRBV6-6
TGTGCCAGCAGCTCTGGACCTCCCGGGAACTATGGCTACACCTTC
CASSSGPPGNYGYTF